The 14 T cell receptor beta chains below come from one sample, sequenced in a study of blood T cell repertoires in COVID-19. Assay: immunoSEQ multiplex PCR; the TCRdb copy retains only in-frame clones and omits some. The sample contains hundreds of thousands of clones, 75% to 85% of which appear only once. Sequenced: peripheral blood. The receptors come from a woman aged 80 or over with COVID-19, enrolled during active disease.

This chain links TRBV9 with TRBJ2-1; 14 nucleotides line up with TRBD2. CDR3 length: 17 amino acids. Germline values: CDR1 SGDLS, CDR2 YYNGEE. V lost 3 bases, J lost 9 bases, and 11 bases stayed unmatched. The CDR3 bases are TGTGCCAGCAGCGCTGCCCTGACTAGCGGGAGGGCCTTTGAGCAGTTCTTC. Translating it yields CASSAALTSGRAFEQFF.

This chain joins TRBV7-8 and TRBJ2-2; D may be TRBD2 (5 bases). V lost 5 bases to trimming and J lost 3 bases, with 13 bases between them. Germline CDR1 reads SGHVS; CDR2 reads FQNEAQ. This CDR3 is 15 amino acids long. CDR3 sequence reads: CASSPGGLYTGELFF. Here the CDR3 DNA reads TGTGCCAGCAGCCCCGGAGGTCTTTACACCGGGGAGCTGTTTTTT.

The chain uses TRBV24-1 and TRBJ1-4, with D perhaps matching TRBD1 (6 bases). Germline lookup yields CDR1 KGHDR and CDR2 SFDVKD. Trimming left V 4 bases short and J 8 bases short, with 13 bases between. This CDR3 comprises 14 residues. DNA for the CDR3: TGTGCCACCAGTGACGCTGAGGGGGAGGAAAAACTGTTTTTT. Protein sequence: CATSDAEGEEKLFF.

Concerning this clone: Germline and junction disagree at one end, which may indicate a read error. This chain links TRBV7-2 with TRBJ2-7; a possible D gene is TRBD2 (6 bases). Looked up from germline, CDR1 is SGHTA and CDR2 is FQGNSA. The CDR3 covers 13 residues. This CDR3 reads CASSFTTPGTPHF. The DNA of the CDR3 is TGTGCCAGCAGCTTTACGACTCCCGGGACTCCGCACTTC.

This chain links TRBV18 with TRBJ1-1; no clear D. V lost 2 bases and J 0 bases, leaving 16 bases between the germline ends. The germline V gene has CDR1 KGHSH and CDR2 LQKENI. This CDR3 is built from 17 residues. The CDR3 DNA follows: TGTGCCAGCTCACCAGGGCAGCTAAACATTGTGAACACTGAAGCTTTCTTT. Protein product: CASSPGQLNIVNTEAFF.

This clone has just a few counts. The chain has TRBV7-9 and TRBJ1-5; D remains unclear. Germline CDR1 SEHNR, CDR2 FQNEAQ (reference sequence). CDR3 size: 15 residues. The V end lost 0 bases, the J end lost 3 bases, and 9 bases lay between the germline ends. DNA for the CDR3: TGTGCCAGCAGCTTAGCGGAGGGAGTCAATCAGCCCCAGCATTTT. It codes for CASSLAEGVNQPQHF.

The V gene is TRBV6-6, the J gene TRBJ1-2; D perhaps matches TRBD1 (5 bases). The V end was cut by 2 bases, the J end by 7 bases, with 11 bases between. The germline gives CDR1 MNHNY, CDR2 SVGAGI (reference sequence). The CDR3 length is 13 residues. The CDR3 region has the DNA TGTGCCAGCAGTTACCTAACAGGAACTGGCTACACCTTC. Its translation is CASSYLTGTGYTF.

In regard to this clone: The same CDR3 is also encoded by other DNA sequences in this sample. V usage is TRBV2 and J usage is TRBJ1-5, with D possibly being TRBD1 (6 bases). Germline V gene sequence: CDR1 SNHLY, CDR2 FYNNEI. Trimming pared 5 bases from V and 0 bases from J, leaving 14 bases between. This CDR3 is built from 16 residues. CDR3 DNA sequence: TGTGCCAGCAGTTTACAGGGCCCGAATAGCAATCAGCCCCAGCATTTT. Its translation is CASSLQGPNSNQPQHF.

V and J are TRBV27 and TRBJ1-1; TRBD1 aligns across 8 bases. J was trimmed by 7 bases and V by 6 bases; bases with no gene match: 10. Germline lookup yields CDR1 MNHEY and CDR2 SMNVEV (reference sequence). The CDR3 sequence is 14 residues long. The CDR3 sequence: CASRRDRLPGEAFF. The CDR3 bases are TGTGCCAGCAGAAGGGACAGGTTGCCGGGTGAAGCTTTCTTT.

This clone was observed a few times. V usage is TRBV19 and J usage is TRBJ1-2; TRBD1 matches 7 bases. CDR3 length: 14 amino acids. V was clipped by 4 bases and J by 4 bases; unmatched bases: 6. Germline CDR1 LNHDA, CDR2 SQIVND (reference sequence). CDR3 sequence (DNA): TGTGCCAGTAGTAGGGACAGTCGTTCCTATGGCTACACCTTC. Protein product: CASSRDSRSYGYTF.

The chain recombines TRBV7-9 with TRBJ2-5, with TRBD1 matching 9 bases. CDR3 length: 15 amino acids. CDR1 and CDR2 (germline): SEHNR, FQNEAQ (reference sequence). V lost 3 bases, J lost 2 bases, and 4 bases stayed unmatched. CDR3 nucleotide sequence: TGTGCCAGCAGCTTCTCCGGGACAGGGCAAGAGACCCAGTACTTC. Its protein is CASSFSGTGQETQYF.

This chain joins TRBV7-3 and TRBJ1-1; the match to TRBD1 covers 9 bases. The CDR3 consists of 15 residues. The germline gives CDR1 SGHTA, CDR2 FQGTGA. J gave up 1 base and V 6 bases, and 6 bases lay outside the gene matches. CDR3 residues: CASRRTGAKNTEAFF. The CDR3 DNA is TGTGCCAGCAGGAGGACAGGGGCTAAGAACACTGAAGCTTTCTTT.

The gene calls are TRBV5-1 and TRBJ1-1, with D tentatively TRBD1 (6 bases). There are 16 residues in the CDR3. Germline V gene sequence: CDR1 SGHRS, CDR2 YFSETQ. Trimming removed 2 bases from V and 5 bases from J, with 19 bases in between. In DNA, the CDR3 is TGCGCCAGCAGCTTCCTCCCTGTGGGGGCAGAGACTGAAGCTTTCTTT. Protein sequence: CASSFLPVGAETEAFF.

This sequence joins TRBV2 and TRBJ1-4, with unresolved D. The CDR3 is made up of 15 amino acids. The germline gives CDR1 SNHLY, CDR2 FYNNEI. Between the trimmed V and J ends, which lost 2 bases and 5 bases, there was a span of 12 bases. Here the CDR3 DNA reads TGTGCCAGCAGTGAATCTGGGCAGCCGAATGAAAAACTGTTTTTT. This gives the protein CASSESGQPNEKLFF.